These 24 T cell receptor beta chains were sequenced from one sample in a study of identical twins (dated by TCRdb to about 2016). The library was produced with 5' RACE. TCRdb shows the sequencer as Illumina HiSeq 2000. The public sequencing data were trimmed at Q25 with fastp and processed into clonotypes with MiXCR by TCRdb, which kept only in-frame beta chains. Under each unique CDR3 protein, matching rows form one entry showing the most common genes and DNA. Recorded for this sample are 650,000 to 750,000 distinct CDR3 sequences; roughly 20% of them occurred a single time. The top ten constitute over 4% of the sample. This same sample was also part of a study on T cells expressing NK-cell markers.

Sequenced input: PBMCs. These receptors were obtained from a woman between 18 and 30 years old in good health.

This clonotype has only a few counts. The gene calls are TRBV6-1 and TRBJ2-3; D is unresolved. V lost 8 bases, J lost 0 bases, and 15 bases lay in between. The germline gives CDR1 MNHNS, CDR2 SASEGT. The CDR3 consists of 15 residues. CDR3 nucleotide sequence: TGTGCCAGCGTACCGACTCACTCTAGCACAGATACGCAGTATTTT. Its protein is CASVPTHSSTDTQYF.

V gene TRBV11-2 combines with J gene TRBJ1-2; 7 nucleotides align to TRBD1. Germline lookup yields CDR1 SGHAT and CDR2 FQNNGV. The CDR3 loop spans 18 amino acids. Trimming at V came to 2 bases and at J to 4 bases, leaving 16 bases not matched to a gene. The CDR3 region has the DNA TGTGCCAGCAGCTTATACTTCTCGGACAGGCCCTCCCCCTATGGCTACACCTTC. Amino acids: CASSLYFSDRPSPYGYTF.

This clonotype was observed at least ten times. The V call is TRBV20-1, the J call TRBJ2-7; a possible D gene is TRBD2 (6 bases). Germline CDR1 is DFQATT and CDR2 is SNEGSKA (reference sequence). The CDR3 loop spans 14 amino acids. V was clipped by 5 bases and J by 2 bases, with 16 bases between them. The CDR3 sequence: CSAVTGTAPYEQYF. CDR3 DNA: TGCAGTGCTGTAACCGGGACTGCTCCCTACGAGCAGTACTTC.

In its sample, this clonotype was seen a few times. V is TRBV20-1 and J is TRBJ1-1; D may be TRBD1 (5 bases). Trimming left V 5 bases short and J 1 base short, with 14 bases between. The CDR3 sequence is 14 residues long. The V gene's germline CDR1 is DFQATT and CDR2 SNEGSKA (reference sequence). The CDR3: CSASNRQKNTEAFF. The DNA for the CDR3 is TGCAGTGCTTCTAACCGACAGAAGAACACTGAAGCTTTCTTT.

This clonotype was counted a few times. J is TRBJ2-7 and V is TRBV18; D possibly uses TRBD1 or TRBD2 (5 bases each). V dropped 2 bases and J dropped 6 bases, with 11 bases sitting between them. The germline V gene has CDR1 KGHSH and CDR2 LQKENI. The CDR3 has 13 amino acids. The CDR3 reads CASSPSRDREQYF. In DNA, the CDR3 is TGTGCCAGCTCACCAAGCAGGGACCGCGAGCAGTACTTC.

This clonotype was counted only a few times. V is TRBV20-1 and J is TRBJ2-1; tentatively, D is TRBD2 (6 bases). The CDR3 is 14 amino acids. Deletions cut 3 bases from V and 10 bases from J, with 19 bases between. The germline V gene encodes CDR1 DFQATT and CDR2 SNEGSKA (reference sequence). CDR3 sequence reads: CSARASGGRREQFF. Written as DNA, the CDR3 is TGCAGTGCTAGGGCCAGTGGGGGGAGACGAGAGCAGTTCTTC.

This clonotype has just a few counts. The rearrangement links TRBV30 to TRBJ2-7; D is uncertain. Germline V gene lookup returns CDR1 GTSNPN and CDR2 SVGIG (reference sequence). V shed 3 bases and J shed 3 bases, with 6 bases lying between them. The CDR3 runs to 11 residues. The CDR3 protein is CAWSLNYEQYF. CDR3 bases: TGTGCCTGGAGCCTCAACTACGAGCAGTACTTC.

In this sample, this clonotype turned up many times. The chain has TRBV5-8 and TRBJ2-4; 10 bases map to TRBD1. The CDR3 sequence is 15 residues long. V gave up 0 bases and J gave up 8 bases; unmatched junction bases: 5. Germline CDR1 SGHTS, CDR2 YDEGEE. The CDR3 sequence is CASSLVRDRGDIQYF. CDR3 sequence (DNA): TGTGCCAGCAGCTTGGTACGGGACAGGGGTGACATTCAGTACTTC.

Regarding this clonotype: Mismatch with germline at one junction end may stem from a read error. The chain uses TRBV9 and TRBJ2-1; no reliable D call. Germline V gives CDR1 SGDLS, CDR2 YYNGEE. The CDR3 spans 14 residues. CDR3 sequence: CASSVGVSHNEQFF. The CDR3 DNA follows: TGTGCCAGCAGCGTAGGCGTCTCCCACAATGAGCAGTTCTTC.

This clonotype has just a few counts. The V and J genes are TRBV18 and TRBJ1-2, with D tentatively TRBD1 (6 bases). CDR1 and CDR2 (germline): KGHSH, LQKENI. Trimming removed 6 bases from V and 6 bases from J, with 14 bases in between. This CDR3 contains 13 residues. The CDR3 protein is CASSTRGLDGYTF. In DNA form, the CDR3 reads TGTGCCAGCTCGACTCGGGGGCTGGATGGCTACACCTTC.

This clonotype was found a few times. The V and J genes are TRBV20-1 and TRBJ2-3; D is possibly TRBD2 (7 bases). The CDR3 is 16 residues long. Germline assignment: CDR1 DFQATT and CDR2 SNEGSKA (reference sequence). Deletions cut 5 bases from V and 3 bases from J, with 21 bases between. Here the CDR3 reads CSAGGAGADLTDTQYF. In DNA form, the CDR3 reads TGCAGTGCTGGGGGGGCAGGGGCGGATTTAACAGATACGCAGTATTTT.

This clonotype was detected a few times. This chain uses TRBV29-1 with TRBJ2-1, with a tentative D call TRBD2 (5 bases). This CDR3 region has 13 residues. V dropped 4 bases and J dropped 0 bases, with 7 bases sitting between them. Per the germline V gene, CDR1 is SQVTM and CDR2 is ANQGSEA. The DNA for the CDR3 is TGCAGCGTTGGAGGGATCTCCTACAATGAGCAGTTCTTC. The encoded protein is CSVGGISYNEQFF.

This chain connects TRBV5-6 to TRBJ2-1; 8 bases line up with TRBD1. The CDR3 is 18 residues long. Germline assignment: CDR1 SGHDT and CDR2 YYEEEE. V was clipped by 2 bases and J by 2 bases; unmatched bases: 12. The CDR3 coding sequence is TGTGCCAGCAGCTTACGACCTGGACAGGGCCTAACCTACAATGAGCAGTTCTTC. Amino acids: CASSLRPGQGLTYNEQFF.

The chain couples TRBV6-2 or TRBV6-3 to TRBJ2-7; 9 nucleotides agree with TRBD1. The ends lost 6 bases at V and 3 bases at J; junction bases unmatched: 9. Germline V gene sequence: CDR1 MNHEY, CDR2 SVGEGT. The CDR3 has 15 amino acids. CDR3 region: CASSEPGQGYYEQYF. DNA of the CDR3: TGTGCCAGCAGCGAACCGGGACAGGGATACTACGAGCAGTACTTC.

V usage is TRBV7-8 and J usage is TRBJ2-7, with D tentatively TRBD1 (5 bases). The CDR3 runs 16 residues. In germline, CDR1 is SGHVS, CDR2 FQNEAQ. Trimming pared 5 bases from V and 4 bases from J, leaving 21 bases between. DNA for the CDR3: TGTGCCAGCAGCCCCGGGCGTAAGGGGCTGAATTACGAGCAGTACTTC. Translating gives CASSPGRKGLNYEQYF. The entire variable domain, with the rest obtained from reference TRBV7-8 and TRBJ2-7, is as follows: GAGVSQSPRYKVAKRGQDVALRCDPISGHVSLFWYQQALGQGPEFLTYFQNEAQLDKSGLPSDRFFAERPEGSVSTLKIQRTQQEDSAVYLCASSPGRKGLNYEQYFGPGTRLTVT.

In nucleotides, the CDR3 is TGTGCCAGCAGCTGGGAGGTCGGGAGAAATGAGCAGTTCTTC. This gives the protein CASSWEVGRNEQFF. The V call is TRBV12-3 or TRBV12-4, the J call TRBJ2-1; the D gene is possibly TRBD2 (6 bases). The V and J ends lost 6 bases and 7 bases respectively, with 16 bases between them. CDR3 size: 14 residues.

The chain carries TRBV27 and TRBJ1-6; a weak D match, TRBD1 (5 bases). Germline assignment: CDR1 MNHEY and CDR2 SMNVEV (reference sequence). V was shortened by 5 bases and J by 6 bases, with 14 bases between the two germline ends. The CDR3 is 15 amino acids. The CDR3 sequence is CASSTNQGRNSPLHF. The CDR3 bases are TGTGCCAGCAGTACGAATCAGGGTCGTAATTCACCCCTCCACTTT.

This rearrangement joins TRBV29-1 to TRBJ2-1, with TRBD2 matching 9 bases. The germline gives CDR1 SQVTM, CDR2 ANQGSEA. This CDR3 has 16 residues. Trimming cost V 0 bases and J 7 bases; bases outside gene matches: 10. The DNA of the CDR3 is TGCAGCGTTGAAGATCGCGCGGGGGGGCCCGTAAATGAGCAGTTCTTC. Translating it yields CSVEDRAGGPVNEQFF.

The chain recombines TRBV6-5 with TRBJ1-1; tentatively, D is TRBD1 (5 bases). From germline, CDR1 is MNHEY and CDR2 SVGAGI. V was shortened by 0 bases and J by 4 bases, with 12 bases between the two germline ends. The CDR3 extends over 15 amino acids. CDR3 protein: CASSYSGPLVTEAFF. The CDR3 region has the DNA TGTGCCAGCAGTTACTCGGGACCTCTGGTCACTGAAGCTTTCTTT.

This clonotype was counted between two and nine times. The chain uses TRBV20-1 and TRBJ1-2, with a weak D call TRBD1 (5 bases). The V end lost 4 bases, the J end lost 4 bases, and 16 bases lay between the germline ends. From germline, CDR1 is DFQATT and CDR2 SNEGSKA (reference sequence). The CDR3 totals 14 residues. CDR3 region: CSAKQEKGVYGYTF. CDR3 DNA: TGCAGTGCTAAACAGGAGAAAGGAGTCTATGGCTACACCTTC.

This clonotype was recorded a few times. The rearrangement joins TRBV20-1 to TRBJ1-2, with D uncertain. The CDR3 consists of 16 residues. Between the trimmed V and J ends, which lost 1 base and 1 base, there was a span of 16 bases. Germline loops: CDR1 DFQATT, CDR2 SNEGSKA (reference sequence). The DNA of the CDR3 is TGCAGTGCTAGAGGCGTCCTGGGATCCAGTAACTATGGCTACACCTTC. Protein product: CSARGVLGSSNYGYTF.

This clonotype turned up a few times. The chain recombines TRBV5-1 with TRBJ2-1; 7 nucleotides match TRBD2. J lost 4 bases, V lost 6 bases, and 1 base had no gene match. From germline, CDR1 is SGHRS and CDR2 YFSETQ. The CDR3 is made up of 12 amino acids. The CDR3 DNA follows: TGCGCCAGCATCGGGGGGTACAATGAGCAGTTCTTC. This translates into CASIGGYNEQFF.

This chain's CDR3 is CASSRQLSGANVLTF. The CDR3 DNA sequence: TGTGCCAGCAGCCGACAGCTCTCTGGGGCCAACGTCCTGACTTTC. V usage is TRBV11-2 and J usage is TRBJ2-6, with D possibly matching TRBD1 (5 bases). Trimming pared 5 bases from V and 0 bases from J, leaving 8 bases between. The CDR3 totals 15 residues. CDR1 is SGHAT and CDR2 is FQNNGV in the germline V gene.

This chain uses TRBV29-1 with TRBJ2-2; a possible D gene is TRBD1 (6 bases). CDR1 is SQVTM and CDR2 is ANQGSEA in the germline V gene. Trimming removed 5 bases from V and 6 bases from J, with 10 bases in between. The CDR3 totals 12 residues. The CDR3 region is CSVTKGAGELFF. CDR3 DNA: TGCAGCGTTACAAAGGGGGCCGGGGAGCTGTTTTTT.